A single sample is the source of the 26 T cell receptor beta chains below, sequenced in a study of CD8 T cells in ankylosing spondylitis. TCRdb itself ran the 5' RACE reads through MiXCR, one entry per CDR3 protein. Counted here are hundreds of thousands of distinct CDR3 sequences, over 9.5% occurring once; the ten biggest clones make up just over 0.5%. These receptors lack a known antigen. Overall study findings and caveats: In ankylosing spondylitis blood, a motif of roughly eight highly homologous TCR beta variants appeared characteristic.

The sample consisted of blood, either unsorted or a sorted T cell fraction (not recorded which). The source of these receptors is a male donor with ankylosing spondylitis.

This clonotype was counted at least ten times. The chain combines TRBV29-1 with TRBJ1-1, with 10 bases aligning to TRBD1. CDR3 length equals 14 residues. Germline-derived CDR1 and CDR2 are SQVTM and ANQGSEA. V shed 6 bases and J 1 base; nucleotides not matched to a gene: 5. CDR3 DNA sequence: TGCAGCGTCGAGACAGGGGGCTCGAACACTGAAGCTTTCTTT. Its protein is CSVETGGSNTEAFF. Looking up the rest from reference TRBV29-1 and TRBJ1-1 gives the full variable domain: SAVISQKPSRDICQRGTSLTIQCQVDSQVTMMFWYRQQPGQSLTLIATANQGSEATYESGFVIDKFPISRPNLTFSTLTVSNMSPEDSSIYLCSVETGGSNTEAFFGQGTRLTVV.

This clonotype was counted between two and nine times. The gene calls are TRBV28 and TRBJ2-3, with 7 nucleotides matching TRBD2. With V trimmed by 7 bases and J by 0 bases, 7 bases remained unmatched. The CDR3 is 15 amino acids. The germline CDR1 and CDR2 sequences are MDHEN and SYDVKM. The CDR3 bases are TGTGCCAGCATCCCAGGCGGGGGTAGCACAGATACGCAGTATTTT. Amino acid sequence: CASIPGGGSTDTQYF. Supplemented by reference TRBV28 and TRBJ2-3, the full variable domain reads DVKVTQSSRYLVKRTGEKVFLECVQDMDHENMFWYRQDPGLGLRLIYFSYDVKMKEKGDIPEGYSVSREKKERFSLILESASTNQTSMYLCASIPGGGSTDTQYFGPGTRLTVL.

This clonotype was detected ten times or more. A junction boundary mismatches the germline segment, possibly from a read error. The chain employs TRBV6-2 or TRBV6-3 and TRBJ2-2; D is unclear. CDR1 is MNHEY and CDR2 is SVGEGT in the germline V gene. This CDR3 is built from 16 residues. The CDR3 region has the DNA TGTGCCAGCAGTTACCATAGGCCCTTAGACGACGGGCAGCTGTTTTTT. It yields the protein CASSYHRPLDDGQLFF.

This clonotype was seen more than once but under ten times. The chain employs TRBV27 and TRBJ2-5; D might be TRBD1 (6 bases). V was pared by 2 bases and J by 4 bases, with 11 bases between. CDR3 length: 14 amino acids. Germline CDR1 is MNHEY and CDR2 is SMNVEV (reference sequence). CDR3 nucleotides: TGTGCCAGCAGTTTAAACCGGGACACAGAGACCCAGTACTTC. This sequence encodes CASSLNRDTETQYF.

This clonotype was seen many times. The rearrangement joins TRBV20-1 to TRBJ2-5; D is unresolved. Germline V gene sequence: CDR1 DFQATT, CDR2 SNEGSKA (reference sequence). This CDR3 spans 13 amino acids. V lost 3 bases, J lost 2 bases, and 10 bases lay in between. For the CDR3, the DNA is TGCAGTGCTAGCGCCAATCCGCAAGAGACCCAGTACTTC. Encoded protein: CSASANPQETQYF.

This clonotype came up many times. J is TRBJ1-1 and V is TRBV12-3 or TRBV12-4; maybe TRBD1 (6 bases). Trimming cost V 5 bases and J 0 bases, with 13 bases left between them. The CDR3 is 15 residues long. CDR3 in amino acids: CASSDSGTLNTEAFF. DNA of the CDR3: TGTGCCAGCAGTGATTCCGGGACACTGAACACTGAAGCTTTCTTT.

This clonotype turned up a few times. This sequence joins TRBV21-1 and TRBJ1-1. TRBV21-1 is termed a pseudogene. The CDR3 length is 17 residues. The CDR3 spells CASSKAADGSLTEAFFF. Written as DNA, the CDR3 is TGTGCCAGCAGCAAAGCGGCTGACGGCAGCCTGACCGAAGCATTTTTCTTT.

This clonotype was seen once. The chain combines TRBV6-2 or TRBV6-3 with TRBJ1-1; TRBD1 aligns across 10 bases. Germline-derived CDR1 and CDR2 are MNHEY and SVGEGT. This CDR3 is built from 15 residues. With 6 bases clipped from V and 3 bases from J, the junction kept 7 bases outside the gene matches. The CDR3 region has the DNA TGTGCCAGCAGACCGAGACAGGGGGCTGACACTGAAGCTTTCTTT. It specifies CASRPRQGADTEAFF.

The rearrangement links TRBV7-2 to TRBJ1-3, with 9 bases identical to TRBD1. Germline trimming cut 2 bases from V and 2 bases from J; bases unmatched to any gene: 4. From germline, CDR1 is SGHTA and CDR2 FQGNSA. The CDR3 runs to 16 residues. The CDR3 protein is CASSLFGTGTGNTIYF. CDR3 nucleotides: TGTGCCAGCAGCTTATTTGGGACAGGGACTGGAAACACCATATATTTT.

This clonotype was picked up a small number of times. This chain joins TRBV28 and TRBJ1-4; D unclear. This CDR3 contains 16 residues. Germline assignment: CDR1 MDHEN and CDR2 SYDVKM. The V end lost 3 bases, the J end lost 0 bases, and 11 bases lay between the germline ends. DNA for the CDR3: TGTGCCAGCAGTTTCAGTAAGGATGCAACTAATGAAAAACTGTTTTTT. Translating gives CASSFSKDATNEKLFF.

The V gene is TRBV6-6, the J gene TRBJ2-7; no firm D call. The V end lost 8 bases, the J end lost 1 base, and 9 bases lay between the germline ends. Germline CDR1 MNHNY, CDR2 SVGAGI (reference sequence). The CDR3 runs to 12 residues. The CDR3, as DNA: TGTGCCAGCCGCAGAGAATCCTACGAGCAGTACTTC. Translated, it gives CASRRESYEQYF.

The chain links TRBV6-5 to TRBJ2-7; D remains unclear. This CDR3 has 14 residues. The V end lost 8 bases, the J end lost 6 bases, and 20 bases lay between the germline ends. CDR1 is MNHEY, CDR2 SVGAGI, per germline. CDR3 DNA: TGTGCCAGCGGTTCTTACTGGGGTGGTGGCGAGCAGTACTTC. Translated, it gives CASGSYWGGGEQYF.

In this sample, this clonotype turned up a few times. The CDR3 region has the DNA TGCAGCGCCGCGTCAGGGGGGACCACAGATACGCAGTATTTT. This sequence encodes CSAASGGTTDTQYF. The chain has TRBV29-1 and TRBJ2-3; possible D gene TRBD1, 7 bases. V was shortened by 7 bases and J by 2 bases, with 16 bases between the two germline ends. Germline values: CDR1 SQVTM, CDR2 ANQGSEA. This CDR3 region has 14 residues.

This clonotype was detected only a few times. The chain couples TRBV6-1 to TRBJ2-1, with 9 bases matching TRBD2. The CDR3 has 15 amino acids. The J segment lost 5 bases and the V segment lost 5 bases, leaving 7 bases of the junction unmatched. CDR1 and CDR2 from the germline V gene are MNHNS and SASEGT. The CDR3 reads CASSPGTSRDNEQFF. CDR3 nucleotides: TGTGCCAGCAGTCCCGGGACTAGCCGAGACAATGAGCAGTTCTTC.

This clonotype has more than one count but fewer than ten. The V gene is TRBV12-3 or TRBV12-4, the J gene TRBJ2-1; tentatively, D is TRBD1 or TRBD2 (5 bases each). V lost 8 bases to trimming and J lost 8 bases, with 16 bases between them. The CDR3 has 13 residues. The CDR3 here is CASGLEGIYEQFF. CDR3 DNA: TGTGCCAGCGGGCTAGAGGGGATCTATGAGCAGTTCTTC.

The chain recombines TRBV27 with TRBJ2-3; 9 bases match TRBD2. Germline-derived CDR1 and CDR2 are MNHEY and SMNVEV (reference sequence). With V trimmed by 3 bases and J by 0 bases, 10 bases remained unmatched. The CDR3 spans 18 residues. In nucleotides, the CDR3 is TGTGCCAGCAGTTTGGGTGTTAGCGGGGGACATAGCACAGATACGCAGTATTTT. It yields the protein CASSLGVSGGHSTDTQYF.

The chain has TRBV20-1 and TRBJ2-1; a possible D gene is TRBD2 (5 bases). Germline CDR1 DFQATT, CDR2 SNEGSKA (reference sequence). V was clipped by 8 bases and J by 7 bases, with 18 bases between them. The CDR3 sequence is 13 residues long. The CDR3 loop is CSLVRLARNEQFF. The CDR3 DNA reads TGCAGTCTTGTACGGCTAGCAAGAAATGAGCAGTTCTTC.

The V gene is TRBV5-5, the J gene TRBJ2-2, with D possibly matching TRBD2 (5 bases). Trimming left V 2 bases short and J 6 bases short, with 17 bases between. The CDR3 length is 16 residues. Germline assignment: CDR1 SGHKS and CDR2 YYEKEE (reference sequence). In DNA form, the CDR3 reads TGTGCCAGCAGCTTATTCCTCAGAGCGGACGCCGGGGAGCTGTTTTTT. This sequence encodes CASSLFLRADAGELFF.

There are many counts of this clonotype. The V call is TRBV4-3, the J call TRBJ1-1, with 9 bases aligning to TRBD1. V dropped 3 bases and J dropped 1; count of bases not matched to a gene: 0. Germline V gene data show CDR1 as LGHNA and CDR2 as YSLEER. This CDR3 has 14 residues. The CDR3 DNA reads as TGCGCCAGCAGCCAGACAGGGGGGAACACTGAAGCTTTCTTT. This translates into CASSQTGGNTEAFF.

This clonotype occurred a few times. The V and J genes are TRBV20-1 and TRBJ2-1; TRBD2 agrees at 7 bases. CDR3 size: 13 residues. The junction had 8 bases not matched to a gene; V was cut back by 2 bases and J by 10 bases. The V gene's germline CDR1 is DFQATT and CDR2 SNEGSKA (reference sequence). CDR3 loop: CSARRTRVREQFF. CDR3 bases: TGCAGTGCTAGAAGGACTAGGGTAAGGGAGCAGTTCTTC.

This clonotype was recorded at least ten times. The rearrangement links TRBV6-5 to TRBJ1-2; D uncertain. The CDR3 contains 13 residues. From germline, CDR1 is MNHEY and CDR2 SVGAGI. The V and J ends lost 5 bases and 8 bases respectively, with 15 bases between them. The DNA for the CDR3 is TGTGCCAGCAGTCCTTCTCGAGGGAGCGGCTACACCTTC. Amino acid sequence: CASSPSRGSGYTF.

This clonotype was counted at least ten times. V usage is TRBV4-2 and J usage is TRBJ2-6; D is unresolved. Trimming left V 1 base short and J 3 bases short, with 7 bases between. CDR1 and CDR2 (germline): LGHNA, YNFKEQ. CDR3 length equals 15 residues. DNA for the CDR3: TGTGCCAGCAGCCAAGTCCACGTTGGGGCCAACGTCCTGACTTTC. Amino acids: CASSQVHVGANVLTF.

This clonotype was observed a handful of times. This chain joins TRBV7-9 and TRBJ2-5, with D hard to call. Germline lookup yields CDR1 SEHNR and CDR2 FQNEAQ (reference sequence). V dropped 2 bases and J dropped 4 bases, with 20 bases sitting between them. CDR3 size: 17 residues. CDR3 bases: TGTGCCAGCAGCTTACAGCAGCTCGTATCCCTTCCAGAGACCCAGTACTTC. This encodes CASSLQQLVSLPETQYF.

There are a few counts of this clonotype. V is TRBV4-2 and J is TRBJ1-6; D not certain. Trimming pared 0 bases from V and 0 bases from J, leaving 6 bases between. The CDR3 covers 16 residues. Germline lookup yields CDR1 LGHNA and CDR2 YNFKEQ. In DNA form, the CDR3 reads TGTGCCAGCAGCCAAGATAGGAGCTCCTATAATTCACCCCTCCACTTT. Its translation: CASSQDRSSYNSPLHF.

This clonotype was picked up many times. This chain joins TRBV12-3 or TRBV12-4 and TRBJ1-3; unclear D gene. Trimming pared 8 bases from V and 0 bases from J, leaving 8 bases between. The CDR3 runs 13 residues. The CDR3 nucleotides are TGTGCCAGCGAGGCTGGCTCTGGAAACACCATATATTTT. Translation: CASEAGSGNTIYF.

CDR3 sequence (DNA): TGTGCCATCAGTACCGGGACAGCCATTTCCTACGAGCAGTACTTC. It yields the protein CAISTGTAISYEQYF. The rearrangement uses TRBV10-3 and TRBJ2-7; TRBD1 matches at 7 bases. Germline lookup yields CDR1 ENHRY and CDR2 SYGVKD. J was trimmed by 1 base and V by 5 bases; bases with no gene match: 8. The CDR3 totals 15 residues.